The rows below give T cell receptor beta chains drawn from one sample of a study of Ad26.COV2.S vaccination and SARS-CoV-2 variants. Generated by immunoSEQ multiplex PCR, the TCRdb table keeps only in-frame clones and is missing some. The data hold 300,000 to 350,000 clones, with 86% observed a single time. The material sequenced was peripheral blood, taken in a trial of Ad26.COV2.S vaccine versus placebo. Receptor source: a person between 18 and 65 years old who received the Ad26.COV2.S COVID-19 vaccine or a placebo. The CDR3 runs from the conserved cysteine through the conserved F or W. A D gene is named only where the DNA matches it firmly. Size is stated for part of the rows, as once, few or many counts, or as a class when the clone is expanded.

clone_size,v_call,j_call,d_call,cdr3_nt,cdr3_aa
NA,TRBV24-1,TRBJ2-1,NA,TGTGCCACAGCGGGACAAACTCTATCCAATGAGCAGTTCTTC,CATAGQTLSNEQFF
once,TRBV29-1,TRBJ1-5,NA,TGCAGCGTTGGCGGGGGGGGCAATCAGCCCCAGCATTTT,CSVGGGGNQPQHF
NA,TRBV4-3,TRBJ2-1,NA,TGCGCCAGCAGCCAAGGGGGCGACTGGAGACTTTACAATGAGCAGTTCTTC,CASSQGGDWRLYNEQFF
once,TRBV24-1,TRBJ2-7,NA,TGTGCCACCAGTGAGCCGCACCTCAACGAGCAGTACTTC,CATSEPHLNEQYF
NA,TRBV3-1/TRBV3-2,TRBJ2-6,NA,TGTGCCAGCAGCCAAGACATTGGGGCCAACGTCCTGACTTTC,CASSQDIGANVLTF
NA,TRBV18,TRBJ1-1,NA,TGTGCCAGCTCCCGCTTGGGGACTGAAGCTTTCTTT,CASSRLGTEAFF
NA,TRBV18,TRBJ1-5,NA,TGTGCCAGCTCACCAACTGGGGGCGGCAATCAGCCCCAGCATTTT,CASSPTGGGNQPQHF
NA,TRBV28,TRBJ2-3,TRBD2,TGTGCCAGCAGTGCTAGCGGCATGAGGCAGTATTTT,CASSASGMRQYF
NA,TRBV28,TRBJ1-1,TRBD1,TGTGCCAGCAGGGACAGGGAAAACACTGAAGCTTTCTTT,CASRDRENTEAFF
NA,TRBV19,TRBJ1-2,NA,TGTGCCAGTAGCCCTTCCGGGTTTGGCTACACCTTC,CASSPSGFGYTF
NA,TRBV5-6,TRBJ2-1,TRBD2,TGTGCCAGCAGCTACGGAGGTAGCGGGATATCCAATGAGCAGTTCTTC,CASSYGGSGISNEQFF
NA,TRBV11-2,TRBJ2-3,NA,TGTGCCAGCGCGCCGGGGGTTAGCACAGATACGCAGTATTTT,CASAPGVSTDTQYF
NA,TRBV6-6,TRBJ2-1,NA,TGTGCCAGCAGTTACTCGGATGAGCAGTTCTTC,CASSYSDEQFF
NA,TRBV24-1,TRBJ2-3,NA,TGTGCCACCAGCCCAAGGGGGGTCACAGATACGCAGTATTTT,CATSPRGVTDTQYF
NA,TRBV4-2,TRBJ2-5,NA,TGTGCCAGCAGCCAAGCAGACGGTATAGAGACCCAGTACTTC,CASSQADGIETQYF
NA,TRBV5-1,TRBJ2-1,NA,TGCGCCAGCAGCTTGGGGCAGGAGGGAGCGGCAAATGAGCAGTTCTTC,CASSLGQEGAANEQFF
NA,TRBV13,TRBJ2-7,TRBD1,TGTGCCAGCAGCTTACGGCAGGGGGTAAACGAGCAGTACTTC,CASSLRQGVNEQYF